What follows are 7 T cell receptor beta chains derived from one specimen sequenced in a study of Ad26.COV2.S vaccination and SARS-CoV-2 variants. Treatment here: some 20 received Ad26.COV2.S at low or high dose, single or two shots; 5 received placebo; per-sample allocation not given. Following the first vaccine or placebo injection, samples were taken on day 63. Clones were sequenced by immunoSEQ multiplex PCR, and TCRdb holds only the in-frame ones, with some missing. This sample has roughly 350,000 clones, with around 89% found just once. This specimen was peripheral blood, taken in a trial of Ad26.COV2.S vaccine versus placebo. All receptors derive from a person aged 18 to 65 who received the Ad26.COV2.S COVID-19 vaccine or a placebo.

The genes are TRBV4-3 and TRBJ2-1; 11 bases agree with TRBD2. This CDR3 is built from 18 residues. Germline loops: CDR1 LGHNA, CDR2 YSLEER. J lost 0 bases, V lost 2 bases, and 6 bases had no gene match. The CDR3 here is CASSQPTSGGSSYNEQFF. The CDR3 coding sequence is TGCGCCAGCAGCCAACCCACTAGCGGGGGAAGCTCCTACAATGAGCAGTTCTTC.

The DNA of the CDR3 is TGTGCCAGCAGAACCAGGACGGACAACACTGAAGCTTTCTTT. This gives the protein CASRTRTDNTEAFF. V usage is TRBV7-9 and J usage is TRBJ1-1; D ambiguous. CDR3 size: 14 residues. The germline CDR1 and CDR2 sequences are SEHNR and FQNEAQ (reference sequence). The germline V and J ends were trimmed by 6 bases and 2 bases, with 13 bases remaining between them.

J is TRBJ1-3 and V is TRBV11-2; the match to TRBD1 covers 10 bases. Germline lookup yields CDR1 SGHAT and CDR2 FQNNGV. After removal of 3 bases from V and 0 bases from J, the junction contained 8 bases not matched to a gene. The CDR3 is 18 residues long. CDR3 residues: CASSFGRDRGYSGNTIYF. The CDR3 coding sequence is TGTGCCAGCAGCTTCGGCCGGGACAGGGGCTACTCTGGAAACACCATATATTTT.

This rearrangement joins TRBV7-9 to TRBJ2-3; 13 positions match TRBD2. With 3 bases clipped from V and 2 bases from J, the junction kept 5 bases outside the gene matches. CDR1 is SEHNR and CDR2 is FQNEAQ in the germline V gene (reference sequence). This CDR3 has 17 residues. The CDR3 protein is CASSLGTSGTHTDTQYF. Written as DNA, the CDR3 is TGTGCCAGCAGCTTGGGGACTAGCGGGACACACACAGATACGCAGTATTTT. Variable domain in full (rest from reference TRBV7-9 and TRBJ2-3): DTGVSQNPRHKITKRGQNVTFRCDPISEHNRLYWYRQTLGQGPEFLTYFQNEAQLEKSRLLSDRFSAERPKGSFSTLEIQRTEQGDSAMYLCASSLGTSGTHTDTQYFGPGTRLTVL.

The chain recombines TRBV5-6 with TRBJ2-7, with D possibly TRBD1 on 5 matching bases. Germline CDR1 and CDR2: SGHDT and YYEEEE. This CDR3 comprises 14 residues. V lost 3 bases, J lost 6 bases, and 16 bases lay in between. CDR3 nucleotides: TGTGCCAGCAGCTCGGGTCTTAAGGGGTTCGAGCAGTACTTC. Translated: CASSSGLKGFEQYF.

This clone was seen more than once but under ten times. V gene TRBV5-4 combines with J gene TRBJ2-1; TRBD2 matches 14 bases. The CDR3 length is 13 residues. Germline trimming cut 4 bases from V and 14 bases from J; bases unmatched to any gene: 5. CDR1 and CDR2 (germline): SGHNT, YYREEE (reference sequence). The CDR3 sequence is CASSRGLAGVEFF. CDR3 coding DNA: TGTGCCAGCAGCAGGGGACTAGCGGGAGTGGAGTTCTTC. The entire variable domain, with the rest obtained from reference TRBV5-4 and TRBJ2-1, is as follows: ETGVTQSPTHLIKTRGQQVTLRCSSQSGHNTVSWYQQALGQGPQFIFQYYREEENGRGNFPPRFSGLQFPNYSSELNVNALELDDSALYLCASSRGLAGVEFFGPGTRLTVL.

The chain has TRBV9 and TRBJ2-7; a possible D gene is TRBD1 (5 bases). The germline V gene has CDR1 SGDLS and CDR2 YYNGEE. Trimming cost V 2 bases and J 2 bases, with 11 bases left between them. The CDR3 is made up of 14 amino acids. CDR3 in DNA: TGTGCCAGCAGCGTGGGCAGGGTGGCCTACGAGCAGTACTTC. Protein product: CASSVGRVAYEQYF.